One and the same sample provided the 22 T cell receptor beta chains below, sequenced in a study of shared clonotypes between healthy human individuals. The assay was immunoSEQ multiplex PCR, and TCRdb's table has in-frame clones only and misses some. The sample consists of about 2.4 million clones, 80% to 95% of them appearing once. The source material was naive CD4+ T cells from PBMCs. Subset given: CD45RA+ positively selected. These receptors were taken from a man aged 18 to 30 in good health. Some clones in this sample may be carry-over from other donors' samples.

V is TRBV6-6 and J is TRBJ2-7; 7 bases align to TRBD2. V trimming: 4 bases; J trimming: 0 bases; junction bases outside the gene matches: 3. The CDR3 length is 14 residues. The germline CDR1 and CDR2 sequences are MNHNY and SVGAGI (reference sequence). CDR3 sequence reads: CASSSRESSYEQYF. In DNA, the CDR3 is TGTGCCAGCAGTTCGCGGGAGAGCTCCTACGAGCAGTACTTC.

The J gene is TRBJ2-7, the V gene TRBV6-1; the D is unclear. The CDR3 runs to 14 residues. Per the germline V gene, CDR1 is MNHNS and CDR2 is SASEGT. V was shortened by 1 base and J by 2 bases, with 9 bases between the two germline ends. Here the CDR3 reads CASSEGFPPYEQYF. Written as DNA, the CDR3 is TGTGCCAGCAGTGAAGGATTTCCACCCTACGAGCAGTACTTC.

The V call is TRBV5-1, the J call TRBJ2-1, with 8 bases aligning to TRBD2. V shed 0 bases and J 5 bases; nucleotides not matched to a gene: 4. In germline, CDR1 is SGHRS, CDR2 YFSETQ. The CDR3 is 15 residues long. The CDR3: CASSLAGGPNNEQFF. In nucleotides, the CDR3 is TGCGCCAGCAGCTTGGCGGGAGGGCCCAACAATGAGCAGTTCTTC.

The chain uses TRBV5-5 and TRBJ1-4; D unresolved. V lost 1 base, J lost 2 bases, and 6 bases lay in between. Germline loops: CDR1 SGHKS, CDR2 YYEKEE (reference sequence). The CDR3 length is 14 residues. This chain's CDR3 is CASSLSGTNEKLFF. CDR3 DNA sequence: TGTGCCAGCAGCTTGTCGGGGACTAATGAAAAACTGTTTTTT.

A remark on this clone: One junction end disagrees with the germline gene, perhaps due to a read error. This chain connects TRBV6-1 to TRBJ2-7; TRBD1 matches at 10 bases. In germline, CDR1 is MNHNS, CDR2 SASEGT. The CDR3 contains 11 residues. CDR3 region: CASSDQGTGVF. The CDR3 DNA sequence: TGTGCCAGCAGTGACCAAGGGACAGGGGTGTTC.

The CDR3 sequence: CASETSGRVEQFF. The CDR3 region has the DNA TGTGCCAGCGAAACTAGCGGGAGGGTTGAGCAGTTCTTC. The V gene is TRBV2, the J gene TRBJ2-1, with 13 bases matching TRBD2. The CDR3 has 13 amino acids. Per germline, CDR1 SNHLY and CDR2 FYNNEI. V dropped 8 bases and J dropped 9; count of bases not matched to a gene: 4.

The V gene is TRBV5-1, the J gene TRBJ2-3; 11 nucleotides agree with TRBD1. Trimming took 0 bases from V and 3 from J; bases not matched to a gene: 3. The CDR3 loop spans 16 amino acids. Germline V lookup: CDR1 SGHRS, CDR2 YFSETQ. CDR3 DNA sequence: TGCGCCAGCAGCTTGGGGACAGGGGGCATAACAGATACGCAGTATTTT. Its translation: CASSLGTGGITDTQYF.

This chain connects TRBV9 to TRBJ1-1, with no clear D. V gave up 0 bases and J gave up 5 bases, with 8 bases separating them. CDR1 is SGDLS, CDR2 YYNGEE, per germline. There are 13 residues in the CDR3. CDR3 sequence: CASSVEGRTEAFF. The CDR3 DNA reads as TGTGCCAGCAGCGTAGAAGGGAGGACTGAAGCTTTCTTT.

J is TRBJ2-1 and V is TRBV20-1; D perhaps matches TRBD2 (5 bases). The CDR3 totals 11 residues. Trimming took off 3 bases at V and 8 bases at J, with 8 bases between the two ends. Germline CDR1 reads DFQATT; CDR2 reads SNEGSKA (reference sequence). Here the CDR3 DNA reads TGCAGTGCTAGTAAGGACTATGAGCAGTTCTTC. Translation: CSASKDYEQFF.

The chain links TRBV10-3 to TRBJ2-1, with unresolved D. In germline, CDR1 is ENHRY, CDR2 SYGVKD. With 2 bases removed from V and 5 bases from J, the gap between germline ends came to 4 bases. The CDR3 sequence is 12 residues long. The CDR3 region is CAISEANNEQFF. The CDR3 region has the DNA TGTGCCATCAGTGAGGCCAACAATGAGCAGTTCTTC.

J is TRBJ1-2 and V is TRBV27, with D possibly TRBD1 on 5 matching bases. The length of the CDR3 is 15 residues. Germline values: CDR1 MNHEY, CDR2 SMNVEV (reference sequence). Trimming cost V 3 bases and J 6 bases, with 17 bases left between them. CDR3: CASSFTGRRGDGYTF. Written as DNA, the CDR3 is TGTGCCAGCAGTTTCACCGGACGCCGGGGGGATGGCTACACCTTC.

V is TRBV30 and J is TRBJ1-3; D is perhaps TRBD1 (5 bases). The CDR3 consists of 14 residues. CDR1 and CDR2 (germline): GTSNPN, SVGIG (reference sequence). The V gene lost 3 bases and the J gene lost 4 bases, with 13 bases spanning the gap. As DNA, the CDR3 is TGTGCCTGGAGCCGGGGCGGGGCGGGAAACACCATATATTTT. It yields the protein CAWSRGGAGNTIYF.

V and J are TRBV15 and TRBJ1-1, with a possible D match to TRBD1 (5 bases). The V and J ends lost 0 bases and 1 base respectively, with 15 bases between them. CDR3 length equals 17 residues. Germline values: CDR1 LNHNV, CDR2 YYDKDF (reference sequence). CDR3 sequence: CATSRDPLYTGNTEAFF. The CDR3 bases are TGTGCCACCAGCAGAGATCCCCTTTATACAGGGAACACTGAAGCTTTCTTT.

On this clone itself: The identical CDR3 is also encoded by other nucleotide sequences in the sample. V is TRBV27 and J is TRBJ2-5; 8 nucleotides match TRBD2. V lost 3 bases and J lost 4; bases outside the gene matches: 1. Germline V gene data show CDR1 as MNHEY and CDR2 as SMNVEV (reference sequence). CDR3 size: 13 residues. The CDR3 region is CASSFLAGETQYF. In nucleotides, the CDR3 is TGTGCCAGCAGTTTCCTAGCGGGAGAGACCCAGTACTTC.

The V gene is TRBV6-5, the J gene TRBJ1-3, with D uncertain. This CDR3 spans 15 amino acids. The V end lost 0 bases, the J end lost 2 bases, and 8 bases lay between the germline ends. Germline V gene lookup returns CDR1 MNHEY and CDR2 SVGAGI. In DNA form, the CDR3 reads TGTGCCAGCAGTTACTCGACGGTGCCTGGAAACACCATATATTTT. Its protein product is CASSYSTVPGNTIYF.

The chain recombines TRBV28 with TRBJ2-7; 10 nucleotides line up with TRBD2. The CDR3 spans 20 residues. The V segment lost 6 bases and the J segment 1 base; nucleotides outside the gene matches: 21. The germline V gene has CDR1 MDHEN and CDR2 SYDVKM. CDR3 in amino acids: CASSLSLGLAGVGRSYEQYF. CDR3 sequence (DNA): TGTGCCAGCAGCCTAAGCCTAGGGCTAGCGGGAGTCGGCAGGTCCTACGAGCAGTACTTC.

The rearrangement uses TRBV18 and TRBJ1-1, with a tentative D call TRBD1 (6 bases). V was trimmed by 0 bases and J by 5 bases, leaving 13 bases between them. The CDR3 length is 15 residues. Germline CDR1 KGHSH, CDR2 LQKENI. The CDR3 DNA is TGTGCCAGCTCACCACCGGGCAGGGGCGCGACTGAAGCTTTCTTT. Encoded protein: CASSPPGRGATEAFF.

Remarks on this clone: The same CDR3 can be traced to other DNA sequences in this sample. The chain recombines TRBV7-2 with TRBJ1-1; D is uncertain. Germline V gene data show CDR1 as SGHTA and CDR2 as FQGNSA. V lost 1 base, J lost 7 bases, and 7 bases lay in between. The CDR3 extends over 12 amino acids. As DNA, the CDR3 is TGTGCCAGCAGCTTAGTGGGGATTGAAGCTTTCTTT. The encoded protein is CASSLVGIEAFF.

J is TRBJ1-2 and V is TRBV4-3, with no clear D. Trimming stripped 0 bases from V and 4 bases from J, with 12 bases between. CDR3 length: 15 amino acids. Germline CDR1 LGHNA, CDR2 YSLEER. The CDR3 coding sequence is TGCGCCAGCAGCCAAGAAGTTCGGACCCTCTATGGCTACACCTTC. This codes for CASSQEVRTLYGYTF.

This chain connects TRBV6-5 to TRBJ2-7, with 8 bases fitting TRBD1. The V and J ends lost 0 bases and 3 bases, in that order; junction bases with no gene match: 4. Looked up from germline, CDR1 is MNHEY and CDR2 is SVGAGI. There are 15 residues in the CDR3. The CDR3 is CASSYSQGAGYEQYF. The CDR3 DNA follows: TGTGCCAGCAGTTACTCGCAGGGGGCAGGCTACGAGCAGTACTTC.

A few counts support this clone. The rearrangement links TRBV30 to TRBJ1-1; a weak D match, TRBD1 (5 bases). Per germline, CDR1 GTSNPN and CDR2 SVGIG (reference sequence). This CDR3 is built from 17 residues. V lost 2 bases and J 5 bases, leaving 24 bases between the germline ends. In DNA form, the CDR3 reads TGTGCCTGGAGTTGGTCAGGCGCAGGGTCTATGGGAACTGAAGCTTTCTTT. Its translation is CAWSWSGAGSMGTEAFF.

The chain uses TRBV7-2 and TRBJ2-2, with 8 bases aligning to TRBD1. This CDR3 is 15 amino acids long. J gave up 5 bases and V 8 bases, and 10 bases lay outside the gene matches. The V gene's germline CDR1 is SGHTA and CDR2 FQGNSA. CDR3 sequence: CASGPGGAGTGELFF. Written as DNA, the CDR3 is TGTGCCAGCGGACCAGGGGGCGCGGGAACCGGGGAGCTGTTTTTT.